Listed below are T cell receptor beta chains from one sample, sequenced in a study of beta chain features in type 1 diabetes. Generated by immunoSEQ multiplex PCR, the TCRdb table keeps only in-frame clones and is missing some. The sample contains around 340,000 clones, 6.5% to 10% of which appear only once. The sequencing sample was made of central memory CD4+ T cells from blood. These receptors came from a woman in her late teens or twenties in good health. The CDR3 runs from the conserved cysteine through the conserved F or W. The order of the fields is CDR3 DNA, CDR3 protein, CDR3 length, D gene, J gene, clone size, V gene. The D gene is left open where the match is weak. Clone size is shown for a subset of rows, as once, few, many or a class of expanded clone.

CDR3nt: TGTGCCAGTAGTATAGAGAGGGATCAGCCCCAGCATTTT
CDR3aa: CASSIERDQPQHF
len: 13
d_gene: -
j_gene: TRBJ1-5
abundance: -
v_gene: TRBV19

CDR3nt: TGTGCCAGCAGCTCCCGGGACAGATCGACCGGGGAGCTGTTTTTT
CDR3aa: CASSSRDRSTGELFF
len: 15
d_gene: TRBD1
j_gene: TRBJ2-2
abundance: few
v_gene: TRBV7-2

CDR3nt: TGTGCCAGCAGCGGTGAGACAGGGGTCGGCACAGATACGCAGTATTTT
CDR3aa: CASSGETGVGTDTQYF
len: 16
d_gene: TRBD1
j_gene: TRBJ2-3
abundance: many
v_gene: TRBV5-8

CDR3nt: TGTGCCAGCAGTTACTCTGTGACAGGGAGAACTGAAGCTTTCTTT
CDR3aa: CASSYSVTGRTEAFF
len: 15
d_gene: TRBD1
j_gene: TRBJ1-1
abundance: -
v_gene: TRBV6-5

CDR3nt: TGTGCCAGCAGTTACTCACAGCAGGGGATCCACGAGCAGTACTTC
CDR3aa: CASSYSQQGIHEQYF
len: 15
d_gene: -
j_gene: TRBJ2-7
abundance: -
v_gene: TRBV6-5

CDR3nt: TGCGCCAGCAGCTTGGGAGGGTACGAGCAGTACTTC
CDR3aa: CASSLGGYEQYF
len: 12
d_gene: -
j_gene: TRBJ2-7
abundance: -
v_gene: TRBV5-1

CDR3nt: TGTGCCAGCAGCTTAGCCCAATCTGGAAACACCATATATTTT
CDR3aa: CASSLAQSGNTIYF
len: 14
d_gene: -
j_gene: TRBJ1-3
abundance: many
v_gene: TRBV7-9

CDR3nt: TGTGCCAGCACCATCTTTCCCACGCAGGGGGCCGGCGGGGAGCTGTTTTTT
CDR3aa: CASTIFPTQGAGGELFF
len: 17
d_gene: TRBD1
j_gene: TRBJ2-2
abundance: -
v_gene: TRBV7-6

CDR3nt: TGTGCCAGCAGCGGGCACAATGAGCAGTTCTTC
CDR3aa: CASSGHNEQFF
len: 11
d_gene: -
j_gene: TRBJ2-1
abundance: few
v_gene: TRBV7-2

CDR3nt: TGTGCCAGCAGCCGTCTCGGAGGCTTCAGAACAGATACGCAGTATTTT
CDR3aa: CASSRLGGFRTDTQYF
len: 16
d_gene: -
j_gene: TRBJ2-3
abundance: few
v_gene: TRBV5-4

CDR3nt: TGCAGCGTCCCGGGACATGGCGAGCAGTACTTC
CDR3aa: CSVPGHGEQYF
len: 11
d_gene: -
j_gene: TRBJ2-7
abundance: many
v_gene: TRBV29-1

CDR3nt: TGTGCCAGCAGCTTAGAGGGCAGGCCGAATCAGCCCCAGCATTTT
CDR3aa: CASSLEGRPNQPQHF
len: 15
d_gene: -
j_gene: TRBJ1-5
abundance: -
v_gene: TRBV11-2

CDR3nt: TGTGCCAGCAGCCTCGCCACGGACACTGAAGCTTTCTTT
CDR3aa: CASSLATDTEAFF
len: 13
d_gene: -
j_gene: TRBJ1-1
abundance: -
v_gene: TRBV4-2

CDR3nt: TGTGCCAGCAGCATCATTGGGCAAGAGGACGGCTACACCTTC
CDR3aa: CASSIIGQEDGYTF
len: 14
d_gene: -
j_gene: TRBJ1-2
abundance: few
v_gene: TRBV5-6

CDR3nt: TGTTCGGGGGGGGACTCCTACGAGCAGTACTTC
CDR3aa: CSGGDSYEQYF
len: 11
d_gene: TRBD2
j_gene: TRBJ2-7
abundance: -
v_gene: TRBV20-1

CDR3nt: TGTGCCAGCAGCTCGGGACAGATCTCTGGGGCCAACGTCCTGACTTTC
CDR3aa: CASSSGQISGANVLTF
len: 16
d_gene: TRBD1
j_gene: TRBJ2-6
abundance: few
v_gene: TRBV5-4

CDR3nt: TGTGCCAGCAGCTACGGGACTCAAGAGACCCAGTACTTC
CDR3aa: CASSYGTQETQYF
len: 13
d_gene: -
j_gene: TRBJ2-5
abundance: -
v_gene: TRBV5-4

CDR3nt: TGTGCCAGCAGCCCTTGGGGGACACACTACAATGAGCAGTTCTTC
CDR3aa: CASSPWGTHYNEQFF
len: 15
d_gene: -
j_gene: TRBJ2-1
abundance: few
v_gene: TRBV9

CDR3nt: TGTGCCAGTAGTCCCGGACAGGAAGATGAGCAGTTCTTC
CDR3aa: CASSPGQEDEQFF
len: 13
d_gene: TRBD1
j_gene: TRBJ2-1
abundance: -
v_gene: TRBV19

CDR3nt: TGTGCCAGCAGCTACCCCTCGAGGAACAATCAGCCCCAGCATTTT
CDR3aa: CASSYPSRNNQPQHF
len: 15
d_gene: -
j_gene: TRBJ1-5
abundance: few
v_gene: TRBV6-6

CDR3nt: TGTGCCAGCAGTTCCTCTACGGCCAGCTCCTACGAGCAGTACTTC
CDR3aa: CASSSSTASSYEQYF
len: 15
d_gene: -
j_gene: TRBJ2-7
abundance: few
v_gene: TRBV2

CDR3nt: TGTGCCAGCAGCAAGGGACAGGGAAGTAATGAAGCTTTCTTT
CDR3aa: CASSKGQGSNEAFF
len: 14
d_gene: TRBD1
j_gene: TRBJ1-1
abundance: few
v_gene: TRBV9

CDR3nt: TGTGCCAGCAGCCGAACAGGGTGGAGCTCCTACGAGCAGTACTTC
CDR3aa: CASSRTGWSSYEQYF
len: 15
d_gene: -
j_gene: TRBJ2-7
abundance: -
v_gene: TRBV28

CDR3nt: TGTGCCAGCAGCTTATTCCCCGACAGAGCAGATACGCAGTATTTT
CDR3aa: CASSLFPDRADTQYF
len: 15
d_gene: -
j_gene: TRBJ2-3
abundance: -
v_gene: TRBV7-3

CDR3nt: TGCGCCAGCAGGGAGGGGACTAACTATGGCTACACCTTC
CDR3aa: CASREGTNYGYTF
len: 13
d_gene: -
j_gene: TRBJ1-2
abundance: few
v_gene: TRBV5-1

CDR3nt: TGTGCCACCAGCAGAGATGGGACGGTCGATGGCTACACCTTC
CDR3aa: CATSRDGTVDGYTF
len: 14
d_gene: -
j_gene: TRBJ1-2
abundance: few
v_gene: TRBV15

CDR3nt: TGTGCCACCAGCAGAGGGGTCCGGGACAGCAATCAGCCCCAGCATTTT
CDR3aa: CATSRGVRDSNQPQHF
len: 16
d_gene: -
j_gene: TRBJ1-5
abundance: -
v_gene: TRBV15

CDR3nt: TGCGCCAGCAGGGCTAGGGTAGCTAGCTCGAATGAGCAGTTCTTC
CDR3aa: CASRARVASSNEQFF
len: 15
d_gene: -
j_gene: TRBJ2-1
abundance: few
v_gene: TRBV5-1

CDR3nt: TGTGCCACTCAGACTAGCGGGGCCTACGAGCAGTACTTC
CDR3aa: CATQTSGAYEQYF
len: 13
d_gene: TRBD2
j_gene: TRBJ2-7
abundance: -
v_gene: TRBV10-3